The 29 T cell receptor beta chains below all came from one sample that was sequenced in a study of cytomegalovirus exposure and HLA in healthy donors. 60 Vbeta and 13 Jbeta primers were used in PCR. Libraries were prepared by immunoSEQ multiplex PCR; TCRdb keeps only in-frame clonotypes and omits some of them. The table includes roughly 180,000 clones, about three quarters detected once. Input material: PBMCs. The receptors derive from a female donor in good health and CMV-seronegative.

CDR3 loop: CATRLTGVDEQYF. As DNA, the CDR3 is TGTGCCACCCGATTAACAGGGGTGGACGAGCAGTACTTC. The J gene is TRBJ2-7, the V gene TRBV7-2, with 7 positions matching TRBD1. The CDR3 consists of 13 residues. J gave up 5 bases and V 10 bases, and 11 bases lay outside the gene matches. CDR1 and CDR2 from the germline V gene are SGHTA and FQGNSA.

The gene calls are TRBV6-5 and TRBJ2-1, with a possible D match to TRBD2 (5 bases). This CDR3 is built from 16 residues. In germline, CDR1 is MNHEY, CDR2 SVGAGI. Trimming removed 4 bases at V and 0 bases at J, with 13 bases between. CDR3 bases: TGTGCCAGCAGTTCTAGCCCCGAGAGCTCCTACAATGAGCAGTTCTTC. Protein product: CASSSSPESSYNEQFF.

The chain is built from TRBV6-1 and TRBJ2-5, with 8 bases aligning to TRBD1. This CDR3 contains 15 residues. J was trimmed by 5 bases and V by 2 bases; bases with no gene match: 7. Germline V CDR1 and CDR2: MNHNS, SASEGT. This CDR3 is CASSERQGARETQYF. The DNA for the CDR3 is TGTGCCAGCAGTGAACGTCAGGGGGCTAGGGAGACCCAGTACTTC.

The V call is TRBV28, the J call TRBJ1-1; maybe TRBD1 (6 bases). CDR3 size: 13 residues. Per the germline V gene, CDR1 is MDHEN and CDR2 is SYDVKM. V lost 2 bases to trimming and J lost 5 bases, with 9 bases between them. CDR3 bases: TGTGCCAGCAGTTTAAACAGGGCGACTGAAGCTTTCTTT. Protein sequence: CASSLNRATEAFF.

The CDR3 sequence: CASSWTGAPDTQYF. DNA for the CDR3: TGTGCCAGCAGCTGGACAGGGGCGCCAGATACGCAGTATTTT. This chain joins TRBV11-2 and TRBJ2-3, with TRBD1 identical over 9 bases. J lost 4 bases, V lost 4 bases, and 3 bases had no gene match. Germline V gene data show CDR1 as SGHAT and CDR2 as FQNNGV. The CDR3 sequence is 14 residues long. The full variable domain, with the rest looked up from reference TRBV11-2 and TRBJ2-3, is EAGVAQSPRYKIIEKRQSVAFWCNPISGHATLYWYQQILGQGPKLLIQFQNNGVVDDSQLPKDRFSAERLKGVDSTLKIQPAKLEDSAVYLCASSWTGAPDTQYFGPGTRLTVL.

This chain joins TRBV11-1 and TRBJ2-5; TRBD2 matches at 8 bases. Germline CDR1 is SGHAT and CDR2 is FQDESV (reference sequence). The CDR3 is 16 residues long. V trimming: 3 bases; J trimming: 2 bases; junction bases outside the gene matches: 8. As DNA, the CDR3 is TGTGCCAGCAGCTTTCGGGAGCGGGGGTCTCAAGAGACCCAGTACTTC. Its translation is CASSFRERGSQETQYF.

The chain combines TRBV30 with TRBJ1-6; a weak D match, TRBD1 (5 bases). V gave up 4 bases and J gave up 5 bases, with 15 bases separating them. Germline lookup yields CDR1 GTSNPN and CDR2 SVGIG (reference sequence). The CDR3 contains 15 residues. The CDR3 nucleotides are TGTGCCTGGAAGGGGCAGCAAGTCCATAATTCACCCCTCCACTTT. This gives the protein CAWKGQQVHNSPLHF.

V and J are TRBV30 and TRBJ2-3; no definite D call. The CDR3 runs 12 residues. Germline CDR1 reads GTSNPN; CDR2 reads SVGIG (reference sequence). The V end was cut by 3 bases, the J end by 4 bases, with 8 bases between. CDR3 coding DNA: TGTGCCTGGAGGCCTATCGCAGATACGCAGTATTTT. Its protein is CAWRPIADTQYF.

The genes are TRBV5-1 and TRBJ1-4; 7 nucleotides match TRBD1. The CDR3 covers 13 residues. Germline V gives CDR1 SGHRS, CDR2 YFSETQ. The V segment lost 7 bases and the J segment 6 bases; nucleotides outside the gene matches: 6. CDR3 region: CASRDRADEKLFF. For the CDR3, the DNA is TGCGCCAGCCGCGACAGGGCGGATGAAAAACTGTTTTTT. Based on the CDR3 plus reference TRBV5-1 and TRBJ1-4, the full variable domain is KAGVTQTPRYLIKTRGQQVTLSCSPISGHRSVSWYQQTPGQGLQFLFEYFSETQRNKGNFPGRFSGRQFSNSRSEMNVSTLELGDSALYLCASRDRADEKLFFGSGTQLSVL.

This clone was counted a few times. V and J are TRBV6-4 and TRBJ2-3; no clear D gene. This CDR3 is 15 amino acids long. CDR1 and CDR2 (germline): MRHNA, SNTAGT. The V gene lost 2 bases and the J gene lost 6 bases, with 15 bases spanning the gap. Here the CDR3 reads CASSDQPAETDTQYF. Here the CDR3 DNA reads TGTGCCAGCAGTGACCAGCCCGCGGAAACGGATACGCAGTATTTT.

This chain connects TRBV9 to TRBJ2-5; TRBD2 matches 13 bases. Unmatched junction bases numbered 10, after V lost 3 bases and J lost 5 bases. The CDR3 has 17 residues. Germline CDR1 and CDR2: SGDLS and YYNGEE. The CDR3 protein is CASSGGETSGRRETQYF. DNA of the CDR3: TGTGCCAGCAGCGGGGGAGAGACTAGCGGGAGGCGGGAGACCCAGTACTTC. The full variable domain, its missing parts supplied by reference TRBV9 and TRBJ2-5, is DSGVTQTPKHLITATGQRVTLRCSPRSGDLSVYWYQQSLDQGLQFLIQYYNGEERAKGNILERFSAQQFPDLHSELNLSSLELGDSALYFCASSGGETSGRRETQYFGPGTRLLVL.

This chain connects TRBV5-1 to TRBJ1-2; TRBD1 might be the D (6 bases). Germline-derived CDR1 and CDR2 are SGHRS and YFSETQ. The CDR3 sequence is 15 residues long. Trimming removed 4 bases from V and 2 bases from J, with 15 bases in between. CDR3 protein: CASSALDSSNYGYTF. The CDR3 DNA reads TGCGCCAGCAGCGCCCTGGACAGCTCGAACTATGGCTACACCTTC.

This clone was observed a few times. CDR3 in DNA: TGTGCCAGTGGCGGGACAGGGACAACAGATACGCAGTATTTT. This sequence encodes CASGGTGTTDTQYF. The V and J genes are TRBV19 and TRBJ2-3; 9 positions match TRBD1. The V segment lost 8 bases and the J segment 3 bases; nucleotides outside the gene matches: 6. This CDR3 has 14 amino acids. CDR1 is LNHDA, CDR2 SQIVND, per germline (reference sequence).

Remarks on this clone: The same CDR3 arises from other DNA sequences in this sample as well. The CDR3 protein is CASSTGGQPQHF. The CDR3 DNA sequence: TGTGCCAGTAGTACAGGAGGGCAGCCCCAGCATTTT. V usage is TRBV19 and J usage is TRBJ1-5; D uncertain. V lost 4 bases and J lost 7, with 8 bases in between. Germline CDR1 is LNHDA and CDR2 is SQIVND (reference sequence). The CDR3 sequence is 12 residues long. Variable domain in full (rest from reference TRBV19 and TRBJ1-5): DGGITQSPKYLFRKEGQNVTLSCEQNLNHDAMYWYRQDPGQGLRLIYYSQIVNDFQKGDIAEGYSVSREKKESFPLTVTSAQKNPTAFYLCASSTGGQPQHFGDGTRLSIL.

This clone was observed a few times. V is TRBV5-1 and J is TRBJ2-7, with TRBD1 matching 8 bases. The J segment lost 4 bases and the V segment lost 0 bases, leaving 6 bases of the junction unmatched. CDR3 length equals 15 residues. The V gene's germline CDR1 is SGHRS and CDR2 YFSETQ. The CDR3 spells CASSLDTGGRYEQYF. Here the CDR3 DNA reads TGCGCCAGCAGCTTGGACACAGGGGGTCGGTACGAGCAGTACTTC.

The genes are TRBV7-6 and TRBJ1-3; 8 nucleotides line up with TRBD1. The CDR3 runs to 14 residues. Per germline, CDR1 SGHVS and CDR2 FNYEAQ. With V trimmed by 5 bases and J by 3 bases, 3 bases remained unmatched. The CDR3 reads CASSIDRGGNTIYF. The CDR3 DNA reads TGTGCCAGCAGCATAGACAGGGGTGGAAACACCATATATTTT.

The genes are TRBV28 and TRBJ2-7, with D possibly TRBD1 on 6 matching bases. CDR1 is MDHEN and CDR2 is SYDVKM in the germline V gene. The CDR3 has 13 amino acids. V was pared by 4 bases and J by 6 bases, with 13 bases between. The CDR3 DNA reads as TGTGCCAGCAGTTCCCCAGGGGCACGCGAGCAGTACTTC. As protein: CASSSPGAREQYF. Filled out from reference TRBV28 and TRBJ2-7, the complete variable domain reads DVKVTQSSRYLVKRTGEKVFLECVQDMDHENMFWYRQDPGLGLRLIYFSYDVKMKEKGDIPEGYSVSREKKERFSLILESASTNQTSMYLCASSSPGAREQYFGPGTRLTVT.

The chain combines TRBV18 with TRBJ1-6; 7 bases map to TRBD1. Losses at the gene ends were 4 bases for V and 8 bases for J; bases not matched to a gene: 5. Germline V gives CDR1 KGHSH, CDR2 LQKENI. The CDR3 is 14 amino acids. The CDR3 DNA reads as TGTGCCAGCTCACAGGGGGCGCAGGATTCACCCCTCCACTTT. This sequence encodes CASSQGAQDSPLHF.

This clone was seen a handful of times. This chain uses TRBV9 with TRBJ1-1, with no clear D. The CDR3 runs 13 residues. V was cut by 4 bases and J by 6 bases, with 13 bases left in between. The germline V gene has CDR1 SGDLS and CDR2 YYNGEE. CDR3 in amino acids: CASSSLGGSEAFF. The CDR3 nucleotides are TGTGCCAGCAGCTCGCTAGGAGGGTCTGAAGCTTTCTTT.

The chain employs TRBV7-9 and TRBJ1-1; TRBD1 agrees at 8 bases. Germline V gives CDR1 SEHNR, CDR2 FQNEAQ (reference sequence). The V segment lost 4 bases and the J segment 12 bases; nucleotides outside the gene matches: 10. The CDR3 is 13 residues long. CDR3 sequence reads: CASSSWGGQEPFF. The CDR3 DNA is TGTGCCAGCAGCTCATGGGGGGGACAGGAGCCTTTCTTT.

This clone has only a few counts. The rearrangement joins TRBV7-9 to TRBJ2-5; perhaps TRBD2 as D (7 bases). Trimming pared 1 base from V and 5 bases from J, leaving 17 bases between. The CDR3 has 16 amino acids. Per germline, CDR1 SEHNR and CDR2 FQNEAQ (reference sequence). The CDR3 protein is CASSLGGRGASETQYF. In nucleotides, the CDR3 is TGTGCCAGCAGCTTAGGAGGTCGGGGGGCGAGTGAGACCCAGTACTTC.

The chain is built from TRBV6-5 and TRBJ2-7, with D maybe TRBD2 (5 bases). CDR1 and CDR2 (germline): MNHEY, SVGAGI. The V gene lost 0 bases and the J gene lost 6 bases, with 9 bases spanning the gap. This CDR3 has 13 residues. CDR3 residues: CASSYSSGFEQYF. Here the CDR3 DNA reads TGTGCCAGCAGTTACTCGAGCGGTTTCGAGCAGTACTTC.

V gene TRBV27 combines with J gene TRBJ1-2; 7 bases match TRBD1. Germline CDR1 reads MNHEY; CDR2 reads SMNVEV (reference sequence). This CDR3 has 13 amino acids. After removal of 5 bases from V and 7 bases from J, the junction contained 7 bases not matched to a gene. The CDR3 region is CASSPRQGSGYTF. The CDR3 coding sequence is TGTGCCAGCAGTCCCAGACAGGGCTCTGGCTACACCTTC.

V usage is TRBV4-3 and J usage is TRBJ1-1, with 10 bases matching TRBD1. The CDR3 consists of 13 residues. The trim removed 3 bases at V and 6 bases at J, leaving 1 base unmatched. Germline assignment: CDR1 LGHNA and CDR2 YSLEER. The chain's CDR3 is CASSHGQGAEAFF. CDR3 nucleotide sequence: TGCGCCAGCAGCCATGGACAGGGGGCTGAAGCTTTCTTT.

This chain joins TRBV18 and TRBJ2-5, with TRBD2 matching 7 bases. The germline V gene encodes CDR1 KGHSH and CDR2 LQKENI. V shed 3 bases and J 2 bases; nucleotides not matched to a gene: 3. The CDR3 is 14 amino acids. The CDR3 bases are TGTGCCAGCTCACCGGGACTATCACAAGAGACCCAGTACTTC. Residues: CASSPGLSQETQYF.

The chain recombines TRBV6-5 with TRBJ2-5, with 9 bases fitting TRBD2. The V and J ends lost 2 bases and 4 bases, in that order; junction bases with no gene match: 2. The CDR3 extends over 14 amino acids. From germline, CDR1 is MNHEY and CDR2 SVGAGI. CDR3 coding DNA: TGTGCCAGCAGTTACCTAGCGGGGCGAGAGACCCAGTACTTC. Translation gives CASSYLAGRETQYF.

The genes are TRBV5-1 and TRBJ2-5; possible D gene TRBD2, 5 bases. CDR3 length: 15 residues. The ends were cut back, 6 bases at V and 4 bases at J, with 19 bases in the middle. Germline CDR1 SGHRS, CDR2 YFSETQ. The CDR3 spells CASNHRGPGVETQYF. DNA for the CDR3: TGCGCCAGCAACCACCGGGGTCCCGGGGTAGAGACCCAGTACTTC.

J is TRBJ2-5 and V is TRBV2; TRBD1 aligns across 7 bases. CDR1 is SNHLY, CDR2 FYNNEI, per germline. Losses at the gene ends were 8 bases for V and 3 bases for J; bases not matched to a gene: 3. CDR3 size: 12 residues. The CDR3 loop is CASGTVKETQYF. The DNA of the CDR3 is TGTGCCAGCGGGACAGTGAAAGAGACCCAGTACTTC.

The chain employs TRBV6-1 and TRBJ1-1, with 7 nucleotides matching TRBD1. The trim removed 4 bases at V and 4 bases at J, leaving 3 bases unmatched. The germline gives CDR1 MNHNS, CDR2 SASEGT. The CDR3 spans 13 residues. CDR3: CASSVNRGTEAFF. In DNA, the CDR3 is TGTGCCAGCAGTGTTAACAGGGGCACTGAAGCTTTCTTT.